The T cell receptor beta chain under discussion was sequenced for a study of T cell repertoires in cytomegalovirus infection. Study as a whole: In public TCR beta signatures, there were indications of both CMV infection and matching HLA type. Study-level findings and limits: HLA-C-restricted CMV clonotypes gave the most frequent clonotype in two of eight donors. The cumulative frequency of public TCR beta families distinguished individuals who carried CMV together with the relevant HLA.

This clonotype showed up many times. Antigen unknown. TCRdb re-derived calls from the reads in MiXCR, one entry per CDR3 protein. The table lists about 490,000 distinct CDR3 sequences, 11% of them singletons. The TCR sequence derives from a human donor in good health (CMV status not recorded). Some clones in this sample may be carry-over from other donors' samples. Sequenced material: PBMCs.

The CDR3 here is CASSLAPDRGDEQFF. CDR3 nucleotides: TGTGCCAGCAGCTTAGCCCCTGACAGGGGAGATGAGCAGTTCTTC. The chain recombines TRBV7-2 with TRBJ2-1; 8 bases line up with TRBD1. In germline, CDR1 is SGHTA, CDR2 FQGNSA. Unmatched junction bases numbered 6, after V lost 0 bases and J lost 8 bases. This CDR3 spans 15 amino acids. The whole variable domain, filled in from reference TRBV7-2 and TRBJ2-1, reads GAGVSQSPSNKVTEKGKDVELRCDPISGHTALYWYRQSLGQGLEFLIYFQGNSAPDKSGLPSDRFSAERTGGSVSTLTIQRTQQEDSAVYLCASSLAPDRGDEQFFGPGTRLTVL.